Below, 32 T cell receptor beta chains from the same sample are listed, as sequenced in a study of neurological immune-mediated disorders. TCRdb independently ran MiXCR on the 5' RACE reads; one entry per CDR3 protein. Among 50,000 to 70,000 distinct CDR3 sequences, roughly 3.2% were seen once, and the ten largest hold more than 3%. The source material was PBMCs. The source of these receptors is a man in his forties with multiple sclerosis.

This clonotype has more than one count but fewer than ten. This chain's CDR3 is CASSLGLAGGKEQYF. The CDR3, as DNA: TGTGCCAGCAGCTTAGGACTAGCGGGAGGGAAAGAGCAGTACTTC. The chain is built from TRBV7-7 and TRBJ2-7; TRBD2 aligns across 14 bases. Trimming cost V 1 base and J 7 bases; bases outside gene matches: 3. The CDR3 is 15 residues long. Germline V CDR1 and CDR2: SSHAT, FNYEAQ (reference sequence).

The table lists this clonotype with many counts. The chain links TRBV20-1 to TRBJ1-2; possible D gene TRBD1, 5 bases. The V gene lost 6 bases and the J gene lost 7 bases, with 15 bases spanning the gap. The CDR3 runs 12 residues. The V gene's germline CDR1 is DFQATT and CDR2 SNEGSKA (reference sequence). In DNA form, the CDR3 reads TGCAGTGCCGAGGGACTGTCGAGTGGCTACACCTTC. Translation gives CSAEGLSSGYTF.

This clonotype was recorded at least ten times. The CDR3 DNA sequence: TGTGCCAGCAGTAATGGCAGATCCTACGAGCAGTACTTC. Amino acid sequence: CASSNGRSYEQYF. The chain recombines TRBV27 with TRBJ2-7, with D unresolved. The CDR3 is 13 amino acids. Between the trimmed V and J ends, which lost 5 bases and 1 base, there was a span of 9 bases. CDR1 MNHEY and CDR2 SMNVEV come from the germline V gene (reference sequence).

Ten or more counts support this clonotype. The chain is built from TRBV7-2 and TRBJ2-7, with a tentative D call TRBD1 (6 bases). Looked up from germline, CDR1 is SGHTA and CDR2 is FQGNSA. Trimming took 4 bases from V and 3 from J, leaving 10 bases between them. The CDR3 has 13 amino acids. The CDR3 sequence is CASSWDTNYEQYF. The DNA of the CDR3 is TGTGCCAGCAGCTGGGACACTAACTACGAGCAGTACTTC.

This clonotype has at least ten counts. CDR3 amino acids: CSARDLGGGTYEQYF. CDR3 coding DNA: TGCAGTGCTAGAGATCTCGGGGGGGGCACCTACGAGCAGTACTTC. This rearrangement joins TRBV20-1 to TRBJ2-7, with 8 bases identical to TRBD2. CDR3 length: 15 amino acids. Germline CDR1 and CDR2: DFQATT and SNEGSKA (reference sequence). V shed 0 bases, J shed 2 bases, and the junction held 6 bases outside the gene matches.

Ten or more counts support this clonotype. This chain connects TRBV5-1 to TRBJ2-1, with 12 bases matching TRBD2. V was clipped by 3 bases and J by 4 bases; unmatched bases: 5. The CDR3 runs 16 residues. Germline CDR1 reads SGHRS; CDR2 reads YFSETQ. This chain's CDR3 is CASSWGTSGPYNEQFF. DNA for the CDR3: TGCGCCAGCAGCTGGGGGACTAGCGGGCCTTACAATGAGCAGTTCTTC.

In this sample, this clonotype turned up many times. The V call is TRBV7-9, the J call TRBJ1-1, with no clear D. The CDR3 length is 14 residues. Germline V gene sequence: CDR1 SEHNR, CDR2 FQNEAQ (reference sequence). V lost 4 bases, J lost 4 bases, and 13 bases lay in between. The CDR3: CASSSLSRGTEAFF. The DNA for the CDR3 is TGTGCCAGCAGCTCACTATCGAGAGGCACTGAAGCTTTCTTT.

This clonotype was found a few times. This may be a read error, as it is one base from a much larger clone. This chain joins TRBV7-9 and TRBJ1-3; 7 bases map to TRBD1. CDR3 length: 17 amino acids. The germline CDR1 and CDR2 sequences are SEHNR and FQNEAQ (reference sequence). The CDR3 protein is CASRHGTAWDSGKTIYF. The DNA for the CDR3 is TGTGCCAGCAGACACGGGACAGCCTGGGACTCTGGAAAAACCATATATTTT.

The table lists this clonotype with many counts. The rearrangement joins TRBV20-1 to TRBJ2-7; D is perhaps TRBD1 or TRBD2 (5 bases each). CDR3 length equals 12 residues. Germline V gene sequence: CDR1 DFQATT, CDR2 SNEGSKA (reference sequence). Trimming removed 3 bases at V and 6 bases at J, with 12 bases between. The CDR3 coding sequence is TGCAGTGCTAGTGGGGGATTCGGCGAGCAGTACTTC. Amino acids: CSASGGFGEQYF.

This clonotype was seen ten or more times. CDR3 amino acids: CASSHDRANTEAFF. The CDR3 DNA reads TGCGCCAGCAGCCATGACAGGGCCAACACTGAAGCTTTCTTT. The gene calls are TRBV5-1 and TRBJ1-1, with 7 bases fitting TRBD1. Germline CDR1 is SGHRS and CDR2 is YFSETQ. This CDR3 comprises 14 residues. V shed 4 bases and J 2 bases; nucleotides not matched to a gene: 5.

The sample holds many counts of this clonotype. The rearrangement links TRBV20-1 to TRBJ2-2; the D is unclear. Looked up from germline, CDR1 is DFQATT and CDR2 is SNEGSKA (reference sequence). This CDR3 region has 12 residues. The ends were cut back, 6 bases at V and 8 bases at J, with 13 bases in the middle. In DNA form, the CDR3 reads TGCAGTGCCCAGAAGGAGTGGGGGGAGCTGTTTTTT. Translating it yields CSAQKEWGELFF.

This clonotype has at least ten counts. The chain has TRBV4-1 and TRBJ2-7, with 11 bases aligning to TRBD1. CDR1 is MGHRA, CDR2 YSYEKL, per germline. The CDR3 contains 14 residues. V was clipped by 3 bases and J by 5 bases; unmatched bases: 3. The DNA of the CDR3 is TGCGCCAGCAGCCAGGGGGACAGGGGGAACGAGCAGTACTTC. Protein sequence: CASSQGDRGNEQYF.

This clonotype was observed many times. V gene TRBV6-1 combines with J gene TRBJ2-5; 8 bases are shared with TRBD1. The V segment lost 0 bases and the J segment 4 bases; nucleotides outside the gene matches: 7. The CDR3 is 16 residues long. Per the germline V gene, CDR1 is MNHNS and CDR2 is SASEGT. CDR3 DNA: TGTGCCAGCAGTGAAGCCACCGGACAGGGAACAGAGACCCAGTACTTC. Residues: CASSEATGQGTETQYF.

This clonotype was seen more than once but under ten times. A much larger clonotype is one base distant, so this may be a read error. V and J are TRBV15 and TRBJ1-5, with D unclear. In germline, CDR1 is LNHNV, CDR2 YYDKDF (reference sequence). CDR3 size: 12 residues. Written as DNA, the CDR3 is TGTGCCACCGCATCAGAGGCGCAGCCCCAGAATTTT. Its translation: CATASEAQPQNF.

This clonotype has ten or more counts. The V call is TRBV7-3, the J call TRBJ2-1; 12 nucleotides agree with TRBD2. CDR3 length: 14 residues. Germline lookup yields CDR1 SGHTA and CDR2 FQGTGA. The junction had 0 bases not matched to a gene; V was cut back by 4 bases and J by 5 bases. As DNA, the CDR3 is TGTGCCAGCAGCTCTAGCGGGAGGGACAATGAGCAGTTCTTC. Amino acids: CASSSSGRDNEQFF.

This clonotype was observed at least ten times. This chain uses TRBV20-1 with TRBJ1-1; 7 bases align to TRBD1. This CDR3 spans 16 amino acids. J was trimmed by 0 bases and V by 0 bases; bases with no gene match: 7. CDR1 is DFQATT and CDR2 is SNEGSKA in the germline V gene (reference sequence). The CDR3, as DNA: TGCAGTGCTAGAGATAGGGGACAGTCCATGAACACTGAAGCTTTCTTT. Translated, it gives CSARDRGQSMNTEAFF.

This clonotype has a count of ten or more. The chain is built from TRBV20-1 and TRBJ2-3, with no clear D. Germline lookup yields CDR1 DFQATT and CDR2 SNEGSKA (reference sequence). This CDR3 region has 13 residues. The V and J ends lost 3 bases and 4 bases respectively, with 11 bases between them. CDR3 bases: TGCAGTGCTAGTCATCCGGCGGCAGATACGCAGTATTTT. Translating it yields CSASHPAADTQYF.

The sample holds many counts of this clonotype. The chain recombines TRBV3-1 with TRBJ1-4; D possibly corresponds to TRBD1 (6 bases). The V end lost 0 bases, the J end lost 0 bases, and 14 bases lay between the germline ends. Per germline, CDR1 LGHDT and CDR2 YNNKEL (reference sequence). The CDR3 covers 18 residues. The CDR3 reads CASSQEVTAGATNEKLFF. The CDR3 DNA sequence: TGTGCCAGCAGCCAAGAGGTAACAGCAGGGGCAACTAATGAAAAACTGTTTTTT.

This clonotype was detected many times. This sequence joins TRBV24-1 and TRBJ1-2; TRBD1 is a possible D gene (5 bases). Germline V gives CDR1 KGHDR, CDR2 SFDVKD. The CDR3 has 15 amino acids. Between the trimmed V and J ends, which lost 1 base and 1 base, there was a span of 9 bases. CDR3 amino acids: CATSDFGTGNYGYTF. Here the CDR3 DNA reads TGTGCCACCAGTGATTTTGGGACGGGTAACTATGGCTACACCTTC.

This clonotype was recorded at least ten times. The J gene is TRBJ2-1, the V gene TRBV6-6; TRBD2 matches at 7 bases. The CDR3 spans 14 residues. V lost 6 bases and J lost 6; bases outside the gene matches: 8. The germline V gene encodes CDR1 MNHNY and CDR2 SVGAGI (reference sequence). The CDR3 DNA reads as TGTGCCAGCAGACCCCTCGGACTAGGCAATGAGCAGTTCTTC. Protein product: CASRPLGLGNEQFF.

This clonotype was detected many times. J is TRBJ1-6 and V is TRBV7-3, with TRBD1 matching over 7 bases. The CDR3 runs 15 residues. The germline V gene encodes CDR1 SGHTA and CDR2 FQGTGA. V gave up 0 bases and J gave up 5 bases; unmatched junction bases: 1. The CDR3 DNA is TGTGCCAGCAGCTTAACGGGGACAGATAATTCACCCCTCCACTTT. Protein product: CASSLTGTDNSPLHF. Full variable domain (rest looked up from reference TRBV7-3 and TRBJ1-6): GAGVSQTPSNKVTEKGKYVELRCDPISGHTALYWYRQSLGQGPEFLIYFQGTGAADDSGLPNDRFFAVRPEGSVSTLKIQRTERGDSAVYLCASSLTGTDNSPLHFGNGTRLTVT.

This clonotype was counted many times. The chain combines TRBV30 with TRBJ2-5; the match to TRBD2 covers 10 bases. This CDR3 contains 15 residues. The junction had 3 bases not matched to a gene; V was cut back by 1 base and J by 1 base. The germline V gene has CDR1 GTSNPN and CDR2 SVGIG (reference sequence). The CDR3 DNA is TGTGCCTGGAGTGCCGGACTAGCGGTCCAAGAGACCCAGTACTTC. This translates into CAWSAGLAVQETQYF.

This clonotype was observed a few times. The conserved closing phenylalanine or tryptophan is absent in this CDR3, likely reflecting a read error. The genes are TRBV27 and TRBJ2-1; D is possibly TRBD1 (7 bases). The CDR3 is made up of 17 amino acids. The germline gives CDR1 MNHEY, CDR2 SMNVEV (reference sequence). Deletions cut 6 bases from V and 1 base from J, with 19 bases between. Here the CDR3 reads CASREGATRISYNEQFN. The CDR3 nucleotides are TGTGCCAGCAGGGAGGGGGCGACCCGAATTTCCTACAATGAGCAGTTCAAC.

This clonotype was observed at least ten times. This chain connects TRBV5-6 to TRBJ1-2; the D is unclear. CDR1 is SGHDT, CDR2 YYEEEE, per germline. The V and J ends lost 2 bases and 5 bases respectively, with 10 bases between them. This CDR3 contains 13 residues. Here the CDR3 DNA reads TGTGCCAGCAGCTTCGAGGGTGCTTATGGCTACACCTTC. It specifies CASSFEGAYGYTF.

In this sample, this clonotype turned up many times. The chain carries TRBV4-2 and TRBJ2-6, with D possibly being TRBD1 (5 bases). Germline V gives CDR1 LGHNA, CDR2 YNFKEQ. V lost 1 base and J lost 1, with 11 bases in between. The CDR3 has 17 residues. The CDR3 DNA reads as TGTGCCAGCAGCCAAGTCCCTAACAGGTCTGGGGCCAACGTCCTGACTTTC. This gives the protein CASSQVPNRSGANVLTF.

This clonotype occurred many times. The CDR3 DNA sequence: TGCAGCGCCTGGAGGGGGGTAGAGACCCAGTACTTC. Translated, it gives CSAWRGVETQYF. J is TRBJ2-5 and V is TRBV20-1, with D perhaps TRBD1 or TRBD2 (6 bases each). This CDR3 has 12 amino acids. Germline V lookup: CDR1 DFQATT, CDR2 SNEGSKA (reference sequence).

This clonotype was detected a few times. This chain uses TRBV6-5 with TRBJ2-7; D possibly corresponds to TRBD2 (5 bases). This CDR3 is built from 15 residues. Trimming cost V 2 bases and J 0 bases, with 11 bases left between them. The germline V gene has CDR1 MNHEY and CDR2 SVGAGI. CDR3 sequence reads: CASSYGFGISYEQYF. The DNA for the CDR3 is TGTGCCAGCAGTTACGGATTCGGGATCTCCTACGAGCAGTACTTC.

This clonotype was counted many times. This chain links TRBV3-1 with TRBJ1-6; 10 bases line up with TRBD1. This CDR3 is built from 18 residues. V dropped 4 bases and J dropped 5; count of bases not matched to a gene: 11. The germline V gene has CDR1 LGHDT and CDR2 YNNKEL (reference sequence). This CDR3 reads CASSLRFGTGVNNSPLHF. The CDR3 region has the DNA TGTGCCAGCAGCCTGAGATTCGGGACAGGGGTGAATAATTCACCCCTCCACTTT. Together with reference TRBV3-1 and TRBJ1-6, the CDR3 gives the full variable domain: DTAVSQTPKYLVTQMGNDKSIKCEQNLGHDTMYWYKQDSKKFLKIMFSYNNKELIINETVPNRFSPKSPDKAHLNLHINSLELGDSAVYFCASSLRFGTGVNNSPLHFGNGTRLTVT.

This clonotype was found many times. The gene calls are TRBV20-1 and TRBJ1-3; D remains unclear. In germline, CDR1 is DFQATT, CDR2 SNEGSKA (reference sequence). V shed 6 bases and J shed 3 bases, with 9 bases lying between them. The CDR3 is 12 residues long. CDR3 in amino acids: CSARTLGNTIYF. In nucleotides, the CDR3 is TGCAGTGCCAGGACCCTTGGAAACACCATATATTTT.

In this sample, this clonotype turned up many times. The rearrangement joins TRBV5-1 to TRBJ2-1; 9 nucleotides align to TRBD2. The trim removed 4 bases at V and 7 bases at J, leaving 9 bases unmatched. Germline CDR1 reads SGHRS; CDR2 reads YFSETQ. The CDR3 loop spans 15 amino acids. In DNA form, the CDR3 reads TGCGCCAGCAGCCCTGGAGGCGGGGGGGCGAATGAGCAGTTCTTC. Translated, it gives CASSPGGGGANEQFF.

This clonotype was observed at least ten times. The chain combines TRBV7-9 with TRBJ2-1; TRBD2 matches 8 bases. The V segment lost 4 bases and the J segment 8 bases; nucleotides outside the gene matches: 7. Germline CDR1 is SEHNR and CDR2 is FQNEAQ (reference sequence). The CDR3 sequence is 14 residues long. The CDR3 DNA follows: TGTGCCAGCAGCTCGGGGGGGACGGACGATGAGCAGTTCTTC. Translating it yields CASSSGGTDDEQFF.

The table lists this clonotype with many counts. The chain recombines TRBV5-1 with TRBJ2-7, with D unclear. The CDR3 has 15 residues. The ends were cut back, 3 bases at V and 0 bases at J, with 13 bases in the middle. CDR1 is SGHRS, CDR2 YFSETQ, per germline. In nucleotides, the CDR3 is TGCGCCAGCAGCTCGTCCGTGACGGGCTCCTACGAGCAGTACTTC. Residues: CASSSSVTGSYEQYF.